This record concerns one T cell receptor (beta chain) sequence. What this receptor recognizes is not known. There are no base qualities to consult, and no much larger clone falls within one base. The sample belongs to a study of CD8+ T cells in alopecia areata listed by TCRdb under 2018. A note on the overall study: High-throughput TCRbeta sequencing was used to examine T cell clonal expansion in alopecia areata in both the C3H/HeJ mouse model and human patients. In humans, TCRbeta sequencing was performed on scalp tissue and on sorted CD4+ and CD8+ peripheral blood T cells from healthy controls and from patients with patchy or totalis/universalis alopecia areata. Scalp clonality was compared across normal scalp (n=4), patchy alopecia areata scalp (n=8), and alopecia totalis/universalis scalp (n=8). The RNA source kit depended on sample type: the PAXgene miRNA kit for fixed scalp, the miRNeasy kit for PBMCs, and the RNeasy kit for mouse skin. immunoSEQ multiplex PCR using 35 Vbeta forward primers and 13 Jbeta reverse primers was used to amplify TCRbeta CDR3 regions.

Library preparation employed the immunoSEQ multiplex PCR assay. RNA was extracted from all samples and reverse transcribed into cDNA as template for TCR sequencing. First-strand cDNA was synthesized with SuperScript III using a 2:1 mix of oligo-dT and random hexamers. A synthetic immune receptor repertoire was used to measure amplification bias, and any remaining bias was corrected computationally. Under the source paper's analysis protocol: Raw reads were preprocessed to remove errors, and CDR3 was defined by IMGT conventions from the conserved cysteine to phenylalanine. To get clonality, Shannon entropy was normalized by log2 of the number of productive unique TCRs and the result was subtracted from 1. CD4 or CD8 identity of scalp clones was inferred by cross-referencing scalp TCRbeta sequences with sorted blood CD4 and CD8 repertoires. The table was pulled from immuneACCESS by TCRdb, which kept in-frame rearrangements only. Such tables lose some clones; where checked, under half of the loss comes from unresolved V genes, and the rest has no known cause. The D gene and trimming were derived from the DNA, and the V and J assignments and clone size from that table. The sample table shows roughly 60,000 clones, and 40% to 50% are seen once. About 53% of the sample is taken by the ten largest.

From alopecia areata patients, peripheral blood was collected along with lesional scalp punch biopsies. PBMCs were isolated by density centrifugation and stained for CD3, CD4 and CD8, after which CD4+ and CD8+ T cells were sorted on a FACSAria. As part of a multicenter biomarker study, untreated alopecia areata patients were recruited. For roughly 5 biomarker-study patients, blood CD8+ T cells were further sorted into NKG2D-low and NKG2D-high fractions. General conclusions and limits of the study: Scalp TCR repertoire analysis is complicated because resident alphabeta T cells in normal human skin are also sequenced, whereas mouse skin is dominated by gammadelta T cells. Shared TCR sequences between patients were less evident than in mice, which may be partly attributable to HLA diversity in the patient population. Compared with normal scalp, lesional scalp, particularly in alopecia totalis/universalis, had higher clonality and more expanded CD8+ clones, which suggests antigenic drive.

The specimen sequenced was NKG2D-low CD8+ T cells sorted from blood. The sample's cell subset or site label is to be understood as: sorted CD8+ NKG2D-low blood T cells. The sequence was collected from a human donor with alopecia areata.

Read as DNA, the sequence is TGTGCCAGCAGCTTAGCGGGGACCGGGGAGCTGTTTTTT. Translated, this gives CASSLAGTGELFF. The rearranged segments are TRBV7-2 and TRBJ2-2; the D gene cannot be named for sure. V is shortened by 0 bases, J by 5 bases, and the region joining them spans 4 bases. Via the germline V gene, CDR1 is SGHTA and CDR2 FQGNSA. The CDR3 sequence holds 13 residues, the cysteine and phenylalanine included. The only DNA kept is the CDR3, 39 bases in frame from the first base.